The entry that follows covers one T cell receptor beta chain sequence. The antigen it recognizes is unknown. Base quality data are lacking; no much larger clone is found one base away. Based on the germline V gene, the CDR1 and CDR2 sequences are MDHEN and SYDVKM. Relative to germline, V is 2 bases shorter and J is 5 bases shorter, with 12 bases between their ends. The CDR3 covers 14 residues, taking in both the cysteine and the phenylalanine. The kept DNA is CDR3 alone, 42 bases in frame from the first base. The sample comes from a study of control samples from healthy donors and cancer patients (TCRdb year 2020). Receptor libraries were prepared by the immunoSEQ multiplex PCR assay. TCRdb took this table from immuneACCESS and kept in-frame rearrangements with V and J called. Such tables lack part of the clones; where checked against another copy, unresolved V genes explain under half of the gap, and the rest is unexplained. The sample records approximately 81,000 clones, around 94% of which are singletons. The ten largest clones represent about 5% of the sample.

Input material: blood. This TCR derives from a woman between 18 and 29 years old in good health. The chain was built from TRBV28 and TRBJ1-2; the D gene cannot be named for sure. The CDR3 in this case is CASSLAGIGYGYTF. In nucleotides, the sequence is TGTGCCAGCAGTTTAGCGGGGATTGGATATGGCTACACCTTC.